This passage covers 20 T cell receptor beta chains from one sample sequenced in a study of T cell responses to AZD1222 COVID-19 vaccine. Generated by immunoSEQ multiplex PCR, the TCRdb table keeps only in-frame clones and is missing some. The sample has about 150,000 clones, 80% to 90% seen once. The sequenced sample was peripheral blood, obtained 28 days after the second AZD1222 dose. These receptors were taken from an adult who received the AZD1222 COVID-19 vaccine.

This chain connects TRBV5-4 to TRBJ1-2; 8 nucleotides agree with TRBD1. The CDR3 covers 15 residues. V dropped 3 bases and J dropped 8; count of bases not matched to a gene: 12. CDR1 and CDR2 (germline): SGHNT, YYREEE (reference sequence). CDR3: CASSSRNDRGRGYTF. The DNA for the CDR3 is TGTGCCAGCAGCTCGAGAAACGACAGGGGTCGGGGCTACACCTTC.

J is TRBJ2-7 and V is TRBV18; D is possibly TRBD1 or TRBD2 (5 bases each). V shed 3 bases and J shed 6 bases, with 12 bases lying between them. This CDR3 has 13 amino acids. Germline CDR1 and CDR2: KGHSH and LQKENI. Written as DNA, the CDR3 is TGTGCCAGCTCACCGGGACCGGGGCGCGAGCAGTACTTC. It specifies CASSPGPGREQYF.

The CDR3 DNA follows: TGTGCCAGCAGCGTACAGGGTATGGGTGGCTACACCTTC. This gives the protein CASSVQGMGGYTF. The gene calls are TRBV7-8 and TRBJ1-2, with D possibly matching TRBD1 (6 bases). The germline gives CDR1 SGHVS, CDR2 FQNEAQ. The CDR3 runs 13 residues. V was cut by 5 bases and J by 7 bases, with 14 bases left in between.

The chain combines TRBV10-3 with TRBJ1-6; the D gene is possibly TRBD1 (5 bases). The CDR3 consists of 15 residues. Germline V lookup: CDR1 ENHRY, CDR2 SYGVKD. V shed 3 bases and J shed 7 bases, with 13 bases lying between them. The CDR3 loop reads CAISDSRGDNSPLHF. The CDR3 DNA is TGTGCCATCAGTGACTCTCGGGGGGACAATTCACCCCTCCACTTT.

This chain uses TRBV5-4 with TRBJ2-5; no firm D call. The CDR3 has 13 amino acids. The V end lost 1 base, the J end lost 4 bases, and 8 bases lay between the germline ends. Germline loops: CDR1 SGHNT, CDR2 YYREEE (reference sequence). The CDR3 DNA is TGTGCCAGCAGCTTGAAGGCACGAGAGACCCAGTACTTC. It translates to CASSLKARETQYF.

The sample holds one count of this clone. The chain is built from TRBV9 and TRBJ2-1, with D possibly TRBD1 on 6 matching bases. The CDR3 runs to 14 residues. The germline V gene has CDR1 SGDLS and CDR2 YYNGEE. Trimming took 4 bases from V and 7 from J, leaving 15 bases between them. The CDR3 here is CASSFTGSINEQFF. CDR3 coding DNA: TGTGCCAGCAGCTTTACAGGGTCCATAAATGAGCAGTTCTTC.

The gene calls are TRBV5-6 and TRBJ2-3; D not certain. Per germline, CDR1 SGHDT and CDR2 YYEEEE. V lost 7 bases and J 2 bases, leaving 17 bases between the germline ends. This CDR3 region has 15 residues. CDR3 protein: CASQTGGEITDTQYF. The CDR3 coding sequence is TGTGCCAGCCAGACCGGTGGAGAAATCACAGATACGCAGTATTTT.

This rearrangement joins TRBV5-6 to TRBJ1-2; 9 bases fit TRBD1. Germline loops: CDR1 SGHDT, CDR2 YYEEEE. The V segment lost 3 bases and the J segment 4 bases; nucleotides outside the gene matches: 7. The CDR3 consists of 15 residues. Here the CDR3 reads CASSSGQGRVYGYTF. CDR3 bases: TGTGCCAGCAGCTCCGGACAGGGGAGAGTCTATGGCTACACCTTC.

This clone was seen only once. The chain joins TRBV7-2 to TRBJ1-2; TRBD1 agrees at 8 bases. CDR3 length: 17 residues. Germline loops: CDR1 SGHTA, CDR2 FQGNSA. Unmatched junction bases numbered 12, after V lost 4 bases and J lost 2 bases. CDR3 coding DNA: TGTGCCAGCAGCTCTCAGACAGGGGTACAGAGAAACTATGGCTACACCTTC. The encoded protein is CASSSQTGVQRNYGYTF.

The V call is TRBV21-1, the J call TRBJ2-7. TRBV21-1 is flagged as a pseudogene. CDR3 length equals 12 residues. The CDR3 nucleotides are TGTGCCAGCAGCAGGGTATGGTACGAGCAGTACTTC. Amino acids: CASSRVWYEQYF.

The chain couples TRBV4-3 to TRBJ2-6, with 8 bases aligning to TRBD2. The CDR3 totals 18 residues. J lost 3 bases, V lost 0 bases, and 7 bases had no gene match. Looked up from germline, CDR1 is LGHNA and CDR2 is YSLEER. The CDR3 coding sequence is TGCGCCAGCAGCCAAGATCACGGGGGGGCCGGTGGGGCCAACGTCCTGACTTTC. Translated: CASSQDHGGAGGANVLTF.

This clone was seen only a few times. The chain employs TRBV6-1 and TRBJ2-7, with 7 nucleotides matching TRBD2. The CDR3 loop spans 13 amino acids. The junction had 6 bases not matched to a gene; V was cut back by 3 bases and J by 7 bases. Per the germline V gene, CDR1 is MNHNS and CDR2 is SASEGT. CDR3 in DNA: TGTGCCAGCAGTGATTGGAGGGGAGGGGAGCAGTACTTC. As protein: CASSDWRGGEQYF.

In its sample, this clone was seen once. The chain uses TRBV7-2 and TRBJ1-6; tentatively, D is TRBD1 (5 bases). Trimming took 3 bases from V and 3 from J, leaving 9 bases between them. The CDR3 is made up of 15 amino acids. Germline-derived CDR1 and CDR2 are SGHTA and FQGNSA. CDR3 sequence reads: CASSLEGDYNSPLHF. The CDR3, as DNA: TGTGCCAGCAGCTTGGAAGGGGACTATAATTCACCCCTCCACTTT.

The chain joins TRBV6-5 to TRBJ2-7; 10 nucleotides match TRBD1. The V gene end was trimmed by 5 bases and the J gene end by 2 bases; junction bases not matched to a gene: 6. CDR3 length: 15 residues. Germline CDR1 reads MNHEY; CDR2 reads SVGAGI. The CDR3: CASSPWTGGTYEQYF. The CDR3 coding sequence is TGTGCCAGCAGTCCGTGGACAGGGGGGACCTACGAGCAGTACTTC.

The chain uses TRBV5-4 and TRBJ1-2; no reliable D call. The CDR3 consists of 16 residues. The germline CDR1 and CDR2 sequences are SGHNT and YYREEE (reference sequence). With 4 bases removed from V and 3 bases from J, the gap between germline ends came to 19 bases. The CDR3 sequence: CASSTGGKSGDYGYTF. CDR3 sequence (DNA): TGTGCCAGCAGCACTGGAGGCAAGTCCGGGGACTATGGCTACACCTTC.

The DNA for the CDR3 is TGTGCCAGTAGTATAGGGGGGACAGGCCTAAGGTCCTACAATGAGCAGTTCTTC. This encodes CASSIGGTGLRSYNEQFF. J is TRBJ2-1 and V is TRBV19, with TRBD1 matching 8 bases. Germline V gene lookup returns CDR1 LNHDA and CDR2 SQIVND (reference sequence). This CDR3 is 18 amino acids long. With 1 base clipped from V and 1 base from J, the junction kept 9 bases outside the gene matches.

The chain employs TRBV10-3 and TRBJ1-2, with D possibly matching TRBD1 (5 bases). Germline assignment: CDR1 ENHRY and CDR2 SYGVKD. The CDR3 is 13 residues long. The V gene lost 6 bases and the J gene lost 0 bases, with 8 bases spanning the gap. The CDR3 nucleotides are TGTGCCATCAGCGTGACAGCTAACTATGGCTACACCTTC. Residues: CAISVTANYGYTF.

The V call is TRBV29-1, the J call TRBJ1-2; TRBD1 is a possible D gene (5 bases). The V and J ends lost 0 bases and 4 bases respectively, with 12 bases between them. Germline V gene data show CDR1 as SQVTM and CDR2 as ANQGSEA. The CDR3 consists of 14 residues. The CDR3 reads CSVEDKGPGYGYTF. The CDR3 bases are TGCAGCGTTGAAGATAAGGGGCCGGGCTATGGCTACACCTTC.

The J gene is TRBJ1-6, the V gene TRBV7-2; tentative D call: TRBD1 (6 bases). The CDR3 length is 15 residues. Germline V CDR1 and CDR2: SGHTA, FQGNSA. Trimming removed 8 bases at V and 5 bases at J, with 16 bases between. The CDR3: CASRSDSFNNSPLHF. CDR3 sequence (DNA): TGTGCCAGCCGGTCGGACAGCTTCAATAATTCACCCCTCCACTTT.

The chain carries TRBV30 and TRBJ2-1; possibly TRBD1 for D (6 bases). Trimming took 6 bases from V and 5 from J, leaving 11 bases between them. Germline V lookup: CDR1 GTSNPN, CDR2 SVGIG (reference sequence). The CDR3 is 12 residues long. CDR3 region: CACSQGNNEQFF. The DNA for the CDR3 is TGTGCCTGCTCACAGGGAAACAATGAGCAGTTCTTC.